These 32 T cell receptor beta chains were sequenced from one sample in a study of blood T cell repertoires in COVID-19. The table came from immunoSEQ multiplex PCR; TCRdb's copy has only in-frame clones and leaves some out. Among about 140,000 clones, 75% to 90% were seen once, and the ten largest hold less than 5%. The specimen sequenced was peripheral blood. Receptors were obtained from an elderly woman with acute or convalescent COVID-19.

The chain combines TRBV5-5 with TRBJ1-4; D not resolved. Germline V CDR1 and CDR2: SGHKS, YYEKEE (reference sequence). The CDR3 length is 14 residues. V lost 4 bases, J lost 0 bases, and 7 bases lay in between. The DNA of the CDR3 is TGTGCCAGCAGCGCACTATCAACTAATGAAAAACTGTTTTTT. Translation: CASSALSTNEKLFF.

The chain recombines TRBV7-9 with TRBJ1-1, with TRBD1 as a possible D gene (6 bases). The CDR3 length is 15 residues. Germline CDR1 is SEHNR and CDR2 is FQNEAQ (reference sequence). Trimming shortened V by 5 bases and J by 3 bases, and 16 bases separated the two germline ends. The CDR3 DNA sequence: TGTGCCAGCAGCACCACACAGGGCCCCGACACTGAAGCTTTCTTT. Amino acids: CASSTTQGPDTEAFF.

The chain joins TRBV27 to TRBJ2-7, with a weak D call TRBD1 (5 bases). V lost 7 bases, J lost 6 bases, and 19 bases lay in between. Germline V gene lookup returns CDR1 MNHEY and CDR2 SMNVEV (reference sequence). CDR3 length: 14 amino acids. CDR3 in DNA: TGTGCCAGCATGCCAGGGTCTAGAGTCGGCGAGCAGTACTTC. It yields the protein CASMPGSRVGEQYF.

This clone showed up just once. The rearrangement uses TRBV30 and TRBJ1-1, with no clear D. Germline loops: CDR1 GTSNPN, CDR2 SVGIG (reference sequence). The CDR3 consists of 12 residues. Trimming took off 0 bases at V and 6 bases at J, with 8 bases between the two ends. CDR3 sequence: CAWSVHASEAFF. Written as DNA, the CDR3 is TGTGCCTGGAGTGTACATGCATCTGAAGCTTTCTTT. Using reference TRBV30 and TRBJ1-1 for the parts outside the CDR3, the full variable domain is SQTIHQWPATLVQPVGSPLSLECTVEGTSNPNLYWYRQAAGRGLQLLFYSVGIGQISSEVPQNLSASRPQDRQFILSSKKLLLSDSGFYLCAWSVHASEAFFGQGTRLTVV.

The chain links TRBV15 to TRBJ2-5, with 8 bases fitting TRBD2. The CDR3 length is 14 residues. Losses at the gene ends were 1 base for V and 5 bases for J; bases not matched to a gene: 3. The germline V gene encodes CDR1 LNHNV and CDR2 YYDKDF (reference sequence). CDR3 protein: CATSRVTSGETQYF. The CDR3 nucleotides are TGTGCCACCAGCAGAGTAACTAGCGGTGAGACCCAGTACTTC.

The chain recombines TRBV4-2 with TRBJ1-3; 10 bases align to TRBD1. The CDR3 runs 17 residues. Unmatched junction bases numbered 6, after V lost 4 bases and J lost 0 bases. CDR1 and CDR2 from the germline V gene are LGHNA and YNFKEQ. The chain's CDR3 is CASSRPGQGISGNTIYF. The CDR3, as DNA: TGTGCCAGCAGCCGGCCGGGACAGGGGATCTCTGGAAACACCATATATTTT.

A few counts support this clone. V gene TRBV1 combines with J gene TRBJ2-1; TRBD2 is taken as the D call from the table, unchecked against the DNA. TRBV1 is marked as a pseudogene. This CDR3 comprises 15 residues. The CDR3: CTSGAGGAGYNEQFF. DNA of the CDR3: TGCACCAGCGGCGCCGGGGGAGCCGGATACAATGAGCAGTTCTTC.

The chain couples TRBV18 to TRBJ1-3; D unclear. The CDR3 sequence is 14 residues long. V was pared by 3 bases and J by 0 bases, with 6 bases between. Germline V gene lookup returns CDR1 KGHSH and CDR2 LQKENI. The CDR3 spells CASSPYSSGNTIYF. DNA of the CDR3: TGTGCCAGCTCACCCTACTCCTCTGGAAACACCATATATTTT.

This clone has only one observation. This sequence joins TRBV28 and TRBJ1-1, with 8 bases identical to TRBD1. Germline V CDR1 and CDR2: MDHEN, SYDVKM. With V trimmed by 4 bases and J by 2 bases, 6 bases remained unmatched. The length of the CDR3 is 15 residues. CDR3 loop: CASSSPGQGNTEAFF. CDR3 DNA: TGTGCCAGCAGTTCCCCCGGACAGGGAAACACTGAAGCTTTCTTT.

The V and J genes are TRBV28 and TRBJ1-5; D not resolved. Per germline, CDR1 MDHEN and CDR2 SYDVKM. This CDR3 spans 12 amino acids. V dropped 6 bases and J dropped 4 bases, with 7 bases sitting between them. Here the CDR3 DNA reads TGTGCCAGCAGGATTAGTAATCAGCCCCAGCATTTT. Translating it yields CASRISNQPQHF.

The chain has TRBV10-1 and TRBJ1-1; TRBD1 matches at 8 bases. V was clipped by 5 bases and J by 5 bases; unmatched bases: 7. The CDR3 is made up of 14 amino acids. The germline CDR1 and CDR2 sequences are WNHNN and SYGVQD (reference sequence). CDR3 in amino acids: CASSPGGAYTEAFF. The CDR3 DNA reads as TGCGCCAGCAGTCCAGGGGGCGCGTATACTGAAGCTTTCTTT.

The V gene is TRBV18, the J gene TRBJ1-2; 10 nucleotides align to TRBD1. V shed 3 bases, J shed 4 bases, and the junction held 14 bases outside the gene matches. CDR3 length: 18 amino acids. The germline V gene has CDR1 KGHSH and CDR2 LQKENI. The CDR3 is CASSPQRDRGTASYGYTF. DNA of the CDR3: TGTGCCAGCTCACCGCAAAGGGACAGGGGCACGGCGTCCTATGGCTACACCTTC.

V and J are TRBV19 and TRBJ1-2; weak D call: TRBD1 (6 bases). The CDR3 has 17 residues. V shed 6 bases and J shed 1 base, with 21 bases lying between them. Looked up from germline, CDR1 is LNHDA and CDR2 is SQIVND (reference sequence). CDR3 residues: CASRPQPGAILNYGYTF. The CDR3 DNA reads TGTGCCAGTAGACCACAACCAGGGGCAATTCTTAACTATGGCTACACCTTC.

This clone was observed a handful of times. The rearrangement links TRBV5-4 to TRBJ1-1, with TRBD1 matching 7 bases. The CDR3 contains 14 residues. Trimming cost V 5 bases and J 6 bases; bases outside gene matches: 10. The germline CDR1 and CDR2 sequences are SGHNT and YYREEE (reference sequence). CDR3 amino acids: CASSRTGGPPEAFF. CDR3 DNA sequence: TGTGCCAGCAGTCGGACAGGTGGTCCCCCTGAAGCTTTCTTT.

This chain links TRBV2 with TRBJ2-3; 8 nucleotides line up with TRBD2. The CDR3 covers 17 residues. Germline V gene lookup returns CDR1 SNHLY and CDR2 FYNNEI. The V gene end was trimmed by 3 bases and the J gene end by 2 bases; junction bases not matched to a gene: 10. CDR3 bases: TGTGCCAGCAGTGATTGGGGAGTAGCGGGAAACACAGATACGCAGTATTTT. As protein: CASSDWGVAGNTDTQYF.

This sequence joins TRBV4-2 and TRBJ2-7, with 9 bases aligning to TRBD2. V lost 5 bases, J lost 9 bases, and 11 bases stayed unmatched. The germline gives CDR1 LGHNA, CDR2 YNFKEQ. The CDR3 loop spans 14 amino acids. In nucleotides, the CDR3 is TGTGCCAGCAGCGCAGAACTAGCGGGTCGGGGGCAGTACTTC. Translated: CASSAELAGRGQYF.

The chain links TRBV7-9 to TRBJ1-4, with a tentative D call TRBD1 (6 bases). Germline assignment: CDR1 SEHNR and CDR2 FQNEAQ (reference sequence). The CDR3 is made up of 13 amino acids. V was pared by 5 bases and J by 7 bases, with 11 bases between. The CDR3 loop is CASSARGGEKLFF. DNA of the CDR3: TGTGCCAGCAGCGCAAGAGGGGGTGAAAAACTGTTTTTT.

The V gene is TRBV3-1 (or the pseudogene TRBV3-2), the J gene TRBJ2-6; the D gene is possibly TRBD2 (6 bases). V was shortened by 0 bases and J by 2 bases, with 17 bases between the two germline ends. CDR1 LGHDT and CDR2 YNNKEL come from the germline V gene (reference sequence). The CDR3 length is 19 residues. The CDR3 nucleotides read TGTGCCAGCAGCCAAGATCGGGGACTGGCGCTGGCTGGGGCCAACGTCCTGACTTTC. It yields the protein CASSQDRGLALAGANVLTF.

CDR3 nucleotides: TGTGCCAGCAAACGGACTAACACTGAAGCTTTCTTT. Residues: CASKRTNTEAFF. J is TRBJ1-1 and V is TRBV28; unclear D gene. V was clipped by 7 bases and J by 2 bases, with 8 bases between them. CDR3 size: 12 residues. Germline V gene sequence: CDR1 MDHEN, CDR2 SYDVKM.

This clone appeared once. The chain is built from TRBV6-5 and TRBJ2-7; 7 bases align to TRBD1. The germline V gene encodes CDR1 MNHEY and CDR2 SVGAGI. The V segment lost 5 bases and the J segment 4 bases; nucleotides outside the gene matches: 11. CDR3 size: 15 residues. This CDR3 reads CASSIRDSIVYEQYF. The DNA of the CDR3 is TGTGCCAGCAGTATCCGGGACAGTATCGTTTACGAGCAGTACTTC.

This chain connects TRBV3-1 (or the pseudogene TRBV3-2) to TRBJ2-5; 11 nucleotides align to TRBD2. The CDR3 runs 16 residues. Germline values: CDR1 LGHDT, CDR2 YNNKEL (reference sequence). Losses at the gene ends were 1 base for V and 3 bases for J; bases not matched to a gene: 4. CDR3: CASSQASGGQKETQYF. CDR3 DNA sequence: TGTGCCAGCAGCCAAGCTAGCGGGGGGCAAAAAGAGACCCAGTACTTC.

This chain joins TRBV3-1 (or the pseudogene TRBV3-2) and TRBJ2-7; TRBD1 might be the D (6 bases). Trimming stripped 3 bases from V and 6 bases from J, with 12 bases between. The CDR3 has 13 amino acids. The germline V gene has CDR1 LGHDT and CDR2 YNNKEL (reference sequence). The CDR3 is CASSHKTDSEQYF. The DNA for the CDR3 is TGTGCCAGCAGCCACAAGACGGACAGCGAGCAGTACTTC.

This clone was observed a handful of times. J is TRBJ1-5 and V is TRBV2; 7 nucleotides match TRBD1. Germline V gene sequence: CDR1 SNHLY, CDR2 FYNNEI. CDR3 length: 14 amino acids. V was pared by 7 bases and J by 4 bases, with 7 bases of the junction left unmatched. The CDR3: CASTPGRGNQPQHF. In nucleotides, the CDR3 is TGTGCCAGCACCCCCGGCAGGGGGAATCAGCCCCAGCATTTT.

V usage is TRBV18 and J usage is TRBJ2-7; 8 bases agree with TRBD1. Germline lookup yields CDR1 KGHSH and CDR2 LQKENI. This CDR3 has 15 residues. V was pared by 3 bases and J by 2 bases, with 6 bases of the junction left unmatched. CDR3 bases: TGTGCCAGCTCACCGGAAACAGGGGGTACCTACGAGCAGTACTTC. Translated, it gives CASSPETGGTYEQYF.

The rearrangement links TRBV27 to TRBJ2-1; TRBD1 might be the D (6 bases). CDR1 MNHEY and CDR2 SMNVEV come from the germline V gene (reference sequence). Trimming cost V 8 bases and J 6 bases, with 26 bases left between them. The CDR3 spans 17 residues. The CDR3 here is CASLFPEQGRLSNEQFF. The CDR3, as DNA: TGTGCCAGCCTTTTCCCCGAACAGGGTCGTTTGAGCAATGAGCAGTTCTTC.

V and J are TRBV24-1 and TRBJ2-7; the match to TRBD1 covers 7 bases. The J segment lost 0 bases and the V segment lost 9 bases, leaving 10 bases of the junction unmatched. Per the germline V gene, CDR1 is KGHDR and CDR2 is SFDVKD. The CDR3 runs 15 residues. The CDR3 DNA sequence: TGTGCCACCTTCTGGGACAGCCCGACCTCCTACGAGCAGTACTTC. Protein product: CATFWDSPTSYEQYF.

This sequence joins TRBV20-1 and TRBJ2-7; a possible D gene is TRBD1 (6 bases). Germline V gene sequence: CDR1 DFQATT, CDR2 SNEGSKA (reference sequence). Trimming stripped 6 bases from V and 2 bases from J, with 8 bases between. This CDR3 has 11 residues. For the CDR3, the DNA is TGCAGTGCAGGGGACACCTACGAGCAGTACTTC. It yields the protein CSAGDTYEQYF.

J is TRBJ2-2 and V is TRBV11-3; D is possibly TRBD1 (5 bases). The CDR3 is 13 residues long. V shed 5 bases and J shed 4 bases, with 8 bases lying between them. Germline V gene lookup returns CDR1 SGHNT and CDR2 YENEEA. CDR3 DNA: TGTGCCAGCAGCCTAAGGGGCACCGGGGAGCTGTTTTTT. Translation: CASSLRGTGELFF.

This clone was detected once. This chain joins TRBV6-5 and TRBJ1-5; D remains ambiguous. With 6 bases removed from V and 11 bases from J, the gap between germline ends came to 17 bases. Germline-derived CDR1 and CDR2 are MNHEY and SVGAGI. The CDR3 spans 13 residues. The CDR3 spells CASSPLRGVTQHF. Written as DNA, the CDR3 is TGTGCCAGCAGCCCCCTTCGGGGTGTTACCCAGCATTTT.

This chain links TRBV7-9 with TRBJ1-6, with 10 bases lining up with TRBD1. The length of the CDR3 is 15 residues. V was clipped by 5 bases and J by 6 bases; unmatched bases: 4. The germline V gene has CDR1 SEHNR and CDR2 FQNEAQ (reference sequence). Here the CDR3 reads CASSPTGGGNSPLHF. The CDR3 bases are TGTGCCAGCAGCCCGACAGGGGGCGGTAATTCACCCCTCCACTTT. Drawing the rest from reference TRBV7-9 and TRBJ1-6, the complete variable domain is DTGVSQNPRHKITKRGQNVTFRCDPISEHNRLYWYRQTLGQGPEFLTYFQNEAQLEKSRLLSDRFSAERPKGSFSTLEIQRTEQGDSAMYLCASSPTGGGNSPLHFGNGTRLTVT.

The chain joins TRBV2 to TRBJ1-6; D is unresolved. The CDR3 extends over 15 amino acids. V lost 4 bases and J 10 bases, leaving 17 bases between the germline ends. Per germline, CDR1 SNHLY and CDR2 FYNNEI. CDR3 region: CASSGRRGFNSPLHF. The CDR3 DNA reads TGTGCCAGCAGTGGTAGGAGAGGGTTTAACTCACCCCTCCACTTT.

This clone was detected only once. V usage is TRBV30 and J usage is TRBJ1-3; D is undetermined. CDR1 is GTSNPN, CDR2 SVGIG, per germline (reference sequence). Trimming shortened V by 4 bases and J by 4 bases, and 8 bases separated the two germline ends. This CDR3 is built from 12 residues. CDR3 sequence (DNA): TGTGCCTGGACCGTCTTGGGAAACACCATATATTTT. The encoded protein is CAWTVLGNTIYF.